A selection of T cell receptor beta chains follows, all from one sample in a study of breast tumors, draining lymph nodes, adjacent tissues. TCRdb called the multiplex PCR reads again in MiXCR, with one record for every CDR3 protein. Of 200,000 to 250,000 distinct CDR3 sequences listed, less than 40% are singletons. The specimen sequenced was axillary lymph node tissue. The receptor source for this set is a female donor with breast cancer. Some clones in this sample may be carry-over from other donors' samples. Both conserved end residues are part of each CDR3. Each record gives: V gene, D gene, J gene, clone size, CDR3 DNA, CDR3 protein. A D gene is named only where the DNA matches it firmly. Some rows mark clone size as missing; the rest say once, few, many or name a class of expanded clone.

TRBV20-1	TRBD1	TRBJ1-5	-	TGCAGTGCTCTAACAGGGGATTATGGCACTCAGCCCCAGCATTTT	CSALTGDYGTQPQHF
TRBV20-1	TRBD2	TRBJ2-3	many	TGCAGTGCTAAAGCGCTAGCGGCCAACGCAGATACGCAGTATTTT	CSAKALAANADTQYF
TRBV3-2	-	TRBJ2-7	many	TGTGCCAGCAGCCGACGAAAAAAAACGACTAGTTTGCCCTACGAGCAGTACTTC	CASSRRKKTTSLPYEQYF
TRBV7-2	-	TRBJ2-6	-	TGTGCCAGCAGCTTAGTGACGGCGGGGCTCCTTTCTGGGGCCAACGTCCTGACTTTC	CASSLVTAGLLSGANVLTF
TRBV29-1	TRBD2	TRBJ2-2	once	TGCAGCACAGGCGGGGGGCTGAACACCGGGGAGCTGTTTTTT	CSTGGGLNTGELFF
TRBV7-7	TRBD2	TRBJ2-3	few	TGTGCTAGCAGCTTAGTTGAGTGGGAGGGGAGGACGCAGTATTTT	CASSLVEWEGRTQYF
TRBV4-3	-	TRBJ1-5	once	TGCGCCAGCAGCCAAGCAGGGGCCCGCAATCAGCCCCAGCATTTT	CASSQAGARNQPQHF
TRBV13	-	TRBJ2-7	many	TGTGCCAGCAGCTTTGGGGCAGGGAAAAATGACTACGAGCAGTACTTC	CASSFGAGKNDYEQYF
TRBV6-1	-	TRBJ1-5	few	TGTGCCAGCAGTGAACCTCAAATAAGGGGCGGTCAGCCCCAGCATTTT	CASSEPQIRGGQPQHF
TRBV24-1	TRBD1	TRBJ2-2	-	TGTGCCACCGGACAGGGGGTCGGGGAGTTTTTTTTT	CATGQGVGEFFF
TRBV12-5	-	TRBJ2-3	many	TGTGCTAGTGGTTTGTCGGCGAGTTCGGGAGATACGCAGTATTTT	CASGLSASSGDTQYF
TRBV2	TRBD2	TRBJ2-1	once	TGTGCCAGCCCCGAGGGCGGGACTCTCGGGGGGAATGAGCAGTTCTTC	CASPEGGTLGGNEQFF
TRBV12-3/TRBV12-4	-	TRBJ2-6	-	TGTGCCAGCAGGCCAGGGGCATTTGGGGCCAACGTCCTGACTTTC	CASRPGAFGANVLTF
TRBV7-9	-	TRBJ2-1	many	TGTGCCAGCAGCACCCCGGGCAGTTTTTTTGAAATTGAGCAGTTCTTC	CASSTPGSFFEIEQFF
TRBV25-1	-	TRBJ1-1	-	TGTGCCAGCAGTGAAGGGGGGAAGACTGAAGCTTTCTTT	CASSEGGKTEAFF
TRBV20-1	-	TRBJ1-2	-	TGCAGTGCTAGAGATCGGCCAGGGTACGCCTACACCTTC	CSARDRPGYAYTF
TRBV9	TRBD2	TRBJ2-3	many	TGTGCCAGCAGCTTCACGCGAGCGGGAGGGCCAGATACGCAGTATTTT	CASSFTRAGGPDTQYF
TRBV6-6	-	TRBJ2-2	-	TGTGCCAGCAGTCATAGCTTTCGGGAAATTACCGGGGAGCTGTTTTTT	CASSHSFREITGELFF
TRBV5-4	-	TRBJ1-2	few	TGTGCCAGCAGCCTCCCTCGGGACTATGGCTACACCTTC	CASSLPRDYGYTF
TRBV18	-	TRBJ2-3	many	TGTGCCACCCGCCGGGACACAGATACGCAGTATTTT	CATRRDTDTQYF
TRBV29-1	-	TRBJ1-5	-	TGCAGCTTTTCAGGGAGGGATCAGCCCCAGCATTTT	CSFSGRDQPQHF
TRBV28	-	TRBJ2-3	many	TGTGCCAGCAGTCCCCCAGGGCGCACAGATACGCAGTATTTT	CASSPPGRTDTQYF
TRBV5-4	-	TRBJ1-1	-	TGTGCCAGCAGCTTGGCAGGGAGGAACACTGAAGCTTTCTTT	CASSLAGRNTEAFF
TRBV3-1	TRBD1	TRBJ1-3	many	TGTGCCAGCAGCAGACAGGGGATCGGTGGAAACACCATATATTTT	CASSRQGIGGNTIYF
TRBV3-1	-	TRBJ1-2	many	TGTGCCAGCAGCCAAGGCCCAGGGTATGGCTACACCTTC	CASSQGPGYGYTF
TRBV28	-	TRBJ1-2	many	TGTGCCAGCAGTTTCACCGGGGGTAAGGGTGGCTACACCTTC	CASSFTGGKGGYTF
TRBV24-1	-	TRBJ2-1	few	TGTGCCAGCAGTTTAAGAGGGTACAATGAGCAGTTCTTC	CASSLRGYNEQFF
TRBV7-9	-	TRBJ2-5	many	TGTGCCAGCAGCTTATCGCCACAGGGCATCGCTCCCCAAGAGACCCAGTACTTC	CASSLSPQGIAPQETQYF
TRBV12-3/TRBV12-4	TRBD1	TRBJ2-1	many	TGTGCCAGCAGTCCACAGGGGGCTTGGACCAATGAGCAGTTCTTC	CASSPQGAWTNEQFF
TRBV6-5	TRBD1	TRBJ2-7	-	TGTGCCAGCAGTTACTCGACAGGGAAATTCTACGAGCAGTACTTC	CASSYSTGKFYEQYF
TRBV25-1	TRBD1	TRBJ2-1	once	TGTGCCAGCAGTGACCTGGGACAGGGGCTTCACAATGAGCAGTTCTTC	CASSDLGQGLHNEQFF
TRBV24-1	TRBD2	TRBJ2-3	-	TGTGCCACCAGTGACAGACTAGCGGGAGCAGATACGCAGTATTTT	CATSDRLAGADTQYF
TRBV28	TRBD2	TRBJ2-7	-	TGTGCCAGCAGTTTACCCGGGACTAGGGGAGGGGAGCAGTACTTC	CASSLPGTRGGEQYF
TRBV28	TRBD1	TRBJ1-6	-	TGTGCCAGCAGTTTCCGCAGGGGGCGTTCACCCCTCCACTTT	CASSFRRGRSPLHF
TRBV29-1	-	TRBJ2-1	many	TGCAGCGCCCGGGACCACCCCGCGGACTACAATGAGCAGTTCTTC	CSARDHPADYNEQFF
TRBV20-1	TRBD1	TRBJ2-5	many	TGCAGTGCTAGAGATACGGACAGGATCCAAGAGACCCAGTACTTC	CSARDTDRIQETQYF
TRBV5-1	TRBD2	TRBJ2-7	many	TGCGCCAGCAGCTTGGCTAGCGGGAGGACGATGCTCCCCGAGCAGTACTTC	CASSLASGRTMLPEQYF
TRBV7-9	TRBD1	TRBJ1-4	many	TGTGCCAGCAGCTCGGACAGGTTATCAACTAATGAAAAACTGTTTTTT	CASSSDRLSTNEKLFF
TRBV12-3/TRBV12-4	TRBD1	TRBJ2-5	many	TGTGCCAGCAGTCGACATGGACAGGAACAAGAGACCCAGTACTTC	CASSRHGQEQETQYF
TRBV7-2	-	TRBJ2-5	-	TGTGCCAGCAGCTTAGCGATTCGAGTCTGGCGGAACCAAGAGACCCAGTACTTC	CASSLAIRVWRNQETQYF
TRBV18	TRBD2	TRBJ2-7	many	TGTGCCAGCTCACCATCCAGTTCCCTAGCGGGCTACGAGCAGTACTTC	CASSPSSSLAGYEQYF
TRBV11-2	TRBD2	TRBJ2-2	few	TGTGCCAGCAGCTCCGGGACTAGCGCCTTTTCGGCCGGGGAGCTGTTTTTT	CASSSGTSAFSAGELFF
TRBV4-1	-	TRBJ1-4	many	TGCGCCAGCAGCCAAGATTCTGTGGCCCCGAGTCGGGAAAAACTGTTTTTT	CASSQDSVAPSREKLFF
TRBV19	-	TRBJ2-3	-	TGTGCCAGTAGTGGGCTACTGGGGGCCGGGAATGAGCAGTATTTT	CASSGLLGAGNEQYF
TRBV24-1	TRBD1	TRBJ2-2	many	TGTGCCACCAGTGTCTCCGGGACAGGGGGCAGGGAGCTGTTTTTT	CATSVSGTGGRELFF
TRBV5-6	-	TRBJ1-2	many	TGTGCCAGCAGCTCAGACAGCCCGACCCTCTATGGCTACACCTTC	CASSSDSPTLYGYTF
TRBV20-1	TRBD1	TRBJ2-7	many	TGCAGTGCTAGAAATCTCATCCGGGACAGGGTCAACGAGCAGTACTTC	CSARNLIRDRVNEQYF
TRBV20-1	TRBD2	TRBJ2-1	many	TGCAGTGCTAGAGGGCGGACTAGCGGGGGCTACAATGAGCAGTTCTTC	CSARGRTSGGYNEQFF
TRBV20-1	TRBD1	TRBJ1-1	-	TGCAGTGCTCTCGCCCGACAGGGCGGGGGCACTGAAGCTTTCTTT	CSALARQGGGTEAFF
TRBV2	-	TRBJ2-5	-	TGTGCCAGCAGTGAGTCCAGGGGTTCGCAAGAGACCCAGTACTTC	CASSESRGSQETQYF